A single sample gave rise to the 22 T cell receptor beta chains below, sequenced in a study of cytomegalovirus exposure and HLA in healthy donors. Assay used: immunoSEQ multiplex PCR; TCRdb lists only in-frame clones, some missing. The table records about 190,000 clones, around 86% of them present only once. The material sequenced was PBMCs. All receptors come from a woman aged 18-29 years in good health and CMV-seronegative.

The rearrangement uses TRBV7-2 and TRBJ2-1, with unresolved D. V was shortened by 0 bases and J by 4 bases, with 4 bases between the two germline ends. CDR1 is SGHTA and CDR2 is FQGNSA in the germline V gene. There are 13 residues in the CDR3. CDR3 residues: CASSLARYNEQFF. The CDR3 DNA reads as TGTGCCAGCAGCTTAGCGAGGTACAATGAGCAGTTCTTC.

This chain links TRBV18 with TRBJ1-4; D is undetermined. From germline, CDR1 is KGHSH and CDR2 LQKENI. This CDR3 has 13 amino acids. V dropped 2 bases and J dropped 5 bases, with 6 bases sitting between them. For the CDR3, the DNA is TGTGCCAGCTCACCAGAACAGAATGAAAAACTGTTTTTT. It yields the protein CASSPEQNEKLFF.

This chain connects TRBV5-1 to TRBJ1-2; D might be TRBD1 (5 bases). The germline V gene has CDR1 SGHRS and CDR2 YFSETQ. Trimming removed 5 bases at V and 0 bases at J, with 14 bases between. The CDR3 runs 15 residues. In nucleotides, the CDR3 is TGCGCCAGCAGTCTCCCGGACACCTCTAACTATGGCTACACCTTC. Its translation is CASSLPDTSNYGYTF.

For the CDR3, the DNA is TGCAGCGTTGAAGAGGCGGGACGCCAGTATGGCTACACCTTC. Residues: CSVEEAGRQYGYTF. The rearrangement uses TRBV29-1 and TRBJ1-2, with a tentative D call TRBD1 (5 bases). Germline CDR1 reads SQVTM; CDR2 reads ANQGSEA. V dropped 0 bases and J dropped 5 bases, with 13 bases sitting between them. CDR3 length equals 14 residues. Based on the CDR3 plus reference TRBV29-1 and TRBJ1-2, the full variable domain is SAVISQKPSRDICQRGTSLTIQCQVDSQVTMMFWYRQQPGQSLTLIATANQGSEATYESGFVIDKFPISRPNLTFSTLTVSNMSPEDSSIYLCSVEEAGRQYGYTFGSGTRLTVV.

The chain employs TRBV5-6 and TRBJ1-3, with no clear D. V was shortened by 2 bases and J by 4 bases, with 13 bases between the two germline ends. CDR3 length equals 15 residues. CDR1 and CDR2 (germline): SGHDT, YYEEEE. The DNA of the CDR3 is TGTGCCAGCAGCTTAGACCCGAGGGTAGGAAACACCATATATTTT. This translates into CASSLDPRVGNTIYF. The full variable domain, in which reference TRBV5-6 and TRBJ1-3 provide the parts outside the CDR3, is DAGVTQSPTHLIKTRGQQVTLRCSPKSGHDTVSWYQQALGQGPQFIFQYYEEEERQRGNFPDRFSGHQFPNYSSELNVNALLLGDSALYLCASSLDPRVGNTIYFGEGSWLTVV.

This sequence joins TRBV19 and TRBJ2-3; possible D gene TRBD2, 5 bases. V dropped 3 bases and J dropped 1 base, with 14 bases sitting between them. This CDR3 region has 16 residues. Germline-derived CDR1 and CDR2 are LNHDA and SQIVND (reference sequence). This chain's CDR3 is CASSITTLGGTDTQYF. The CDR3, as DNA: TGTGCCAGTAGTATCACAACCCTGGGAGGCACAGATACGCAGTATTTT.

This chain uses TRBV7-8 with TRBJ2-1; tentatively, D is TRBD2 (5 bases). The CDR3 loop spans 15 amino acids. V lost 0 bases to trimming and J lost 5 bases, with 11 bases between them. CDR1 and CDR2 (germline): SGHVS, FQNEAQ. In DNA form, the CDR3 reads TGTGCCAGCAGCTTAGCTCGGACTTCAAACAATGAGCAGTTCTTC. Translating gives CASSLARTSNNEQFF.

The CDR3 loop reads CASSGQGKVEQFF. DNA of the CDR3: TGTGCCAGCAGCGGACAGGGGAAGGTCGAGCAGTTCTTC. The gene calls are TRBV5-8 and TRBJ2-1, with TRBD1 identical over 9 bases. CDR1 is SGHTS and CDR2 is YDEGEE in the germline V gene. The CDR3 sequence is 13 residues long. The V gene end was trimmed by 4 bases and the J gene end by 10 bases; junction bases not matched to a gene: 6.

The chain uses TRBV28 and TRBJ2-1, with 7 bases aligning to TRBD2. Trimming cost V 5 bases and J 0 bases; bases outside gene matches: 4. This CDR3 has 15 amino acids. CDR1 and CDR2 from the germline V gene are MDHEN and SYDVKM. The chain's CDR3 is CASSLGGSSYNEQFF. Written as DNA, the CDR3 is TGTGCCAGCAGTCTTGGCGGGAGCTCCTACAATGAGCAGTTCTTC.

This clone came up a few times. This rearrangement joins TRBV19 to TRBJ2-7, with 9 bases matching TRBD1. This CDR3 is built from 16 residues. Germline V gene data show CDR1 as LNHDA and CDR2 as SQIVND (reference sequence). With 4 bases clipped from V and 0 bases from J, the junction kept 7 bases outside the gene matches. CDR3 DNA: TGTGCCAGTAGTAACAAAGGGACAGGGAGCTCCTACGAGCAGTACTTC. Amino acids: CASSNKGTGSSYEQYF.

This chain links TRBV11-2 with TRBJ2-1, with TRBD2 matching 7 bases. Germline V gene data show CDR1 as SGHAT and CDR2 as FQNNGV. Trimming cost V 0 bases and J 1 base; bases outside gene matches: 3. The CDR3 has 16 amino acids. The CDR3 sequence: CASSLEASGSYNEQFF. The CDR3 DNA reads TGTGCCAGCAGCTTAGAAGCTAGCGGTTCCTACAATGAGCAGTTCTTC.

This rearrangement joins TRBV15 to TRBJ2-5; perhaps TRBD1 as D (6 bases). Germline lookup yields CDR1 LNHNV and CDR2 YYDKDF (reference sequence). The CDR3 is made up of 15 amino acids. Trimming stripped 2 bases from V and 7 bases from J, with 17 bases between. For the CDR3, the DNA is TGTGCCACCAGCAGACGGATTGACAGGCCAACGACCCAGTACTTC. Protein: CATSRRIDRPTTQYF.

This sequence joins TRBV5-1 and TRBJ2-5; tentatively, D is TRBD2 (6 bases). V was trimmed by 0 bases and J by 5 bases, leaving 8 bases between them. The germline CDR1 and CDR2 sequences are SGHRS and YFSETQ. This CDR3 has 13 amino acids. The CDR3 coding sequence is TGCGCCAGCAGCTTGGGTGCGGGGGAGACCCAGTACTTC. This translates into CASSLGAGETQYF.

The rearrangement uses TRBV6-4 and TRBJ1-2; D gene ambiguous. The germline CDR1 and CDR2 sequences are MRHNA and SNTAGT. The V gene lost 6 bases and the J gene lost 4 bases, with 18 bases spanning the gap. The CDR3 spans 15 residues. CDR3 loop: CASRPIGGPAYGYTF. Here the CDR3 DNA reads TGTGCCAGCAGGCCTATCGGAGGACCGGCCTATGGCTACACCTTC.

V and J are TRBV2 and TRBJ2-3; 10 bases match TRBD1. CDR3 length: 14 residues. With V trimmed by 7 bases and J by 5 bases, 6 bases remained unmatched. In germline, CDR1 is SNHLY, CDR2 FYNNEI. The CDR3 region has the DNA TGTGCCAGCACCAGGGACAGGGGAGGAGATACGCAGTATTTT. Translated, it gives CASTRDRGGDTQYF.

The V call is TRBV18, the J call TRBJ2-1; possibly TRBD2 for D (6 bases). The CDR3 sequence is 14 residues long. The germline V and J ends were trimmed by 1 base and 9 bases, with 13 bases remaining between them. CDR1 is KGHSH, CDR2 LQKENI, per germline. CDR3 nucleotide sequence: TGTGCCAGCTCACCACTCGGAGGGGAAGGTGAGCAGTTCTTC. It specifies CASSPLGGEGEQFF.

This chain links TRBV5-4 with TRBJ2-5, with TRBD1 matching over 8 bases. The CDR3 runs 15 residues. With V trimmed by 0 bases and J by 4 bases, 5 bases remained unmatched. CDR1 and CDR2 (germline): SGHNT, YYREEE (reference sequence). The CDR3 nucleotides are TGTGCCAGCAGCTTGGTGGGCAGGGGGCGAGAGACCCAGTACTTC. Its protein is CASSLVGRGRETQYF.

V gene TRBV2 combines with J gene TRBJ1-1, with TRBD1 matching 7 bases. This CDR3 contains 12 residues. With 6 bases clipped from V and 5 bases from J, the junction kept 3 bases outside the gene matches. Looked up from germline, CDR1 is SNHLY and CDR2 is FYNNEI. DNA for the CDR3: TGTGCCAGCAGCACAGGGGTTACTGAAGCTTTCTTT. This encodes CASSTGVTEAFF.

The chain joins TRBV5-6 to TRBJ1-4; 12 bases align to TRBD1. Germline V gene sequence: CDR1 SGHDT, CDR2 YYEEEE. J gave up 8 bases and V 3 bases, and 11 bases lay outside the gene matches. CDR3 length: 17 amino acids. The CDR3 sequence is CASSSFKGQGAGEKLFF. Here the CDR3 DNA reads TGTGCCAGCAGCTCCTTCAAGGGACAGGGGGCAGGAGAAAAACTGTTTTTT.

The rearrangement joins TRBV25-1 to TRBJ1-5; the match to TRBD1 covers 9 bases. CDR3 length: 16 residues. Germline values: CDR1 MGHDK, CDR2 SYGVNS. J lost 6 bases, V lost 3 bases, and 9 bases had no gene match. CDR3 DNA sequence: TGTGCCAGCAGTGATGCCGGGACAGGGATTAGTCAGCCCCAGCATTTT. Translation gives CASSDAGTGISQPQHF.

The chain has TRBV29-1 and TRBJ2-7; D is uncertain. Looked up from germline, CDR1 is SQVTM and CDR2 is ANQGSEA. CDR3 size: 13 residues. V dropped 1 base and J dropped 4 bases, with 11 bases sitting between them. As DNA, the CDR3 is TGCAGCGTTGAAGGATCGTCCAGATACGAGCAGTACTTC. It codes for CSVEGSSRYEQYF.

The rearrangement links TRBV12-1 to TRBJ2-5; the D call TRBD1 from the table was never checked on the DNA. TRBV12-1 is described as a pseudogene. The CDR3 runs to 15 residues. The CDR3 loop reads CASSYGFQGLETQYF. In DNA form, the CDR3 reads TGTGCCAGCAGCTATGGGTTTCAGGGATTGGAGACCCAGTACTTC.